One and the same sample provided the 23 T cell receptor beta chains below, sequenced in a study of cytomegalovirus exposure and HLA in healthy donors. PCR involved 60 Vbeta and 13 Jbeta primers. Data came from immunoSEQ multiplex PCR; TCRdb stores just in-frame clones and leaves some out. The sample has about 65,000 clones, less than 65% seen once. Sequenced material: PBMCs. Receptors were obtained from a man younger than 45 in good health and CMV-seronegative.

This chain connects TRBV11-1 to TRBJ2-5, with 11 bases fitting TRBD2. Germline CDR1 SGHAT, CDR2 FQDESV (reference sequence). Unmatched junction bases numbered 10, after V lost 5 bases and J lost 2 bases. The CDR3 totals 17 residues. The CDR3 nucleotides read TGTGCCAGCAGCCTGTTTCCTAGCGGGGGGATTCAAGAGACCCAGTACTTC. Encoded protein: CASSLFPSGGIQETQYF. Full variable domain (outside the CDR3, taken from reference TRBV11-1 and TRBJ2-5): EAEVAQSPRYKITEKSQAVAFWCDPISGHATLYWYRQILGQGPELLVQFQDESVVDDSQLPKDRFSAERLKGVDSTLKIQPAELGDSAMYLCASSLFPSGGIQETQYFGPGTRLLVL.

This rearrangement joins TRBV2 to TRBJ2-7; TRBD1 aligns across 12 bases. J was trimmed by 0 bases and V by 5 bases; bases with no gene match: 14. Germline V gives CDR1 SNHLY, CDR2 FYNNEI. The CDR3 covers 19 residues. The CDR3 is CASSSIRDRGPSASYEQYF. Here the CDR3 DNA reads TGTGCCAGCAGTTCAATCCGGGACAGGGGGCCTTCGGCCTCCTACGAGCAGTACTTC. The full variable domain, rest sourced from reference TRBV2 and TRBJ2-7, is EPEVTQTPSHQVTQMGQEVILRCVPISNHLYFYWYRQILGQKVEFLVSFYNNEISEKSEIFDDQFSVERPDGSNFTLKIRSTKLEDSAMYFCASSSIRDRGPSASYEQYFGPGTRLTVT.

V gene TRBV6-5 combines with J gene TRBJ1-2, with D tentatively TRBD1 (6 bases). Trimming stripped 5 bases from V and 3 bases from J, with 7 bases between. The CDR3 is 12 amino acids. The germline V gene has CDR1 MNHEY and CDR2 SVGAGI. As DNA, the CDR3 is TGTGCCAGCAGTCCAGGGGACTATGGCTACACCTTC. Translation: CASSPGDYGYTF.

The chain couples TRBV27 to TRBJ2-5, with TRBD1 matching 10 bases. CDR1 is MNHEY and CDR2 is SMNVEV in the germline V gene (reference sequence). With 2 bases clipped from V and 9 bases from J, the junction kept 3 bases outside the gene matches. The CDR3 runs 13 residues. CDR3 in amino acids: CASSLVGQGAQYF. In DNA form, the CDR3 reads TGTGCCAGCAGTTTAGTTGGACAGGGGGCCCAGTACTTC.

The gene calls are TRBV10-2 and TRBJ2-7, with TRBD1 matching 7 bases. Trimming took 7 bases from V and 2 from J; bases not matched to a gene: 5. Germline V gene lookup returns CDR1 WSHSY and CDR2 SAAADI. This CDR3 comprises 13 residues. CDR3 protein: CASTQGPTYEQYF. The DNA of the CDR3 is TGCGCCAGCACACAGGGGCCAACCTACGAGCAGTACTTC.

The CDR3 nucleotides are TGTGCCAGCAGTGAGTGGCGGGGGGCTTCGAACACCGGGGAGCTGTTTTTT. This codes for CASSEWRGASNTGELFF. The rearrangement links TRBV2 to TRBJ2-2, with 8 bases fitting TRBD2. Per the germline V gene, CDR1 is SNHLY and CDR2 is FYNNEI. This CDR3 region has 17 residues. V trimming: 3 bases; J trimming: 0 bases; junction bases outside the gene matches: 6.

A few counts support this clone. The J gene is TRBJ2-5, the V gene TRBV7-2; D may be TRBD1 (6 bases). The CDR3 consists of 13 residues. The V end was cut by 5 bases, the J end by 6 bases, with 13 bases between. Germline V gives CDR1 SGHTA, CDR2 FQGNSA. The CDR3, as DNA: TGTGCCAGCAGCCCATTACAGGGCCAGACCCAGTACTTC. It codes for CASSPLQGQTQYF.

The rearrangement links TRBV4-1 to TRBJ2-5; TRBD2 is a possible D gene (6 bases). The CDR3 extends over 16 amino acids. CDR1 is MGHRA, CDR2 YSYEKL, per germline. V was clipped by 0 bases and J by 5 bases, with 16 bases between them. The CDR3 loop reads CASSQDPTSTTETQYF. The CDR3 DNA follows: TGCGCCAGCAGCCAAGATCCCACTAGCACTACGGAGACCCAGTACTTC.

This clone was seen only a few times. This rearrangement joins TRBV2 to TRBJ1-3; D uncertain. The germline gives CDR1 SNHLY, CDR2 FYNNEI. The CDR3 length is 15 residues. V dropped 4 bases and J dropped 0 bases, with 10 bases sitting between them. CDR3 in DNA: TGTGCCAGCAGTGTACTAGCGAGCTCTGGAAACACCATATATTTT. Its translation is CASSVLASSGNTIYF. Using reference TRBV2 and TRBJ1-3 for the parts outside the CDR3, the full variable domain is EPEVTQTPSHQVTQMGQEVILRCVPISNHLYFYWYRQILGQKVEFLVSFYNNEISEKSEIFDDQFSVERPDGSNFTLKIRSTKLEDSAMYFCASSVLASSGNTIYFGEGSWLTVV.

The table lists this clone with a few counts. The chain joins TRBV7-8 to TRBJ1-5; 7 bases are a match to TRBD1. J lost 0 bases, V lost 2 bases, and 4 bases had no gene match. The CDR3 spans 16 residues. Germline V lookup: CDR1 SGHVS, CDR2 FQNEAQ. CDR3: CASSLTAGGSNQPQHF. CDR3 nucleotide sequence: TGTGCCAGCAGCTTAACGGCAGGGGGTAGCAATCAGCCCCAGCATTTT.

This chain connects TRBV18 to TRBJ1-1; D unresolved. Trimming removed 4 bases from V and 4 bases from J, with 10 bases in between. Per the germline V gene, CDR1 is KGHSH and CDR2 is LQKENI. This CDR3 is 13 amino acids long. The CDR3 region has the DNA TGTGCCAGCTCACTAGAGACAAGCACTGAAGCTTTCTTT. Translated, it gives CASSLETSTEAFF. The full variable domain, in which reference TRBV18 and TRBJ1-1 provide the parts outside the CDR3, is NAGVMQNPRHLVRRRGQEARLRCSPMKGHSHVYWYRQLPEEGLKFMVYLQKENIIDESGMPKERFSAEFPKEGPSILRIQQVVRGDSAAYFCASSLETSTEAFFGQGTRLTVV.

The genes are TRBV7-2 and TRBJ2-5; a weak D match, TRBD2 (5 bases). Germline-derived CDR1 and CDR2 are SGHTA and FQGNSA. There are 16 residues in the CDR3. The V and J ends lost 5 bases and 1 base respectively, with 17 bases between them. The CDR3 spells CASSQNPGSLQETQYF. CDR3 in DNA: TGTGCCAGCAGCCAAAATCCGGGGAGCCTCCAAGAGACCCAGTACTTC.

The CDR3 DNA sequence: TGCGCCAGCAGCTTCTACGGACAGGGAGGTGATGAGCAGTTCTTC. Translating gives CASSFYGQGGDEQFF. V is TRBV5-1 and J is TRBJ2-1, with TRBD1 identical over 8 bases. Germline CDR1 SGHRS, CDR2 YFSETQ. Germline trimming cut 2 bases from V and 8 bases from J; bases unmatched to any gene: 9. This CDR3 is 15 amino acids long.

The chain combines TRBV7-2 with TRBJ2-7; 8 bases fit TRBD2. Germline trimming cut 0 bases from V and 0 bases from J; bases unmatched to any gene: 4. In germline, CDR1 is SGHTA, CDR2 FQGNSA. CDR3 size: 16 residues. CDR3 loop: CASSLAGGGLSYEQYF. The CDR3, as DNA: TGTGCCAGCAGCTTAGCCGGGGGGGGCCTCTCCTACGAGCAGTACTTC.

This clone was counted a single time. The chain has TRBV6-5 and TRBJ2-7; D is possibly TRBD1 (5 bases). Trimming cost V 8 bases and J 3 bases, with 11 bases left between them. CDR1 is MNHEY and CDR2 is SVGAGI in the germline V gene. There are 12 residues in the CDR3. The CDR3 sequence: CASSTGSYEQYF. The CDR3 DNA reads TGTGCCAGCTCCACAGGAAGCTACGAGCAGTACTTC.

This clone was counted only a few times. The chain uses TRBV6-4 and TRBJ1-5; 9 bases are a match to TRBD1. This CDR3 has 13 residues. Germline loops: CDR1 MRHNA, CDR2 SNTAGT. V lost 6 bases, J lost 7 bases, and 4 bases stayed unmatched. CDR3 sequence reads: CASRGQGEQPQHF. CDR3 in DNA: TGTGCCAGCAGGGGACAGGGTGAGCAGCCCCAGCATTTT.

The gene calls are TRBV6-5 and TRBJ2-5; 9 bases are a match to TRBD1. The J call could be wrong; TRBJ2-7 is a better fit for the DNA end. The CDR3 is 14 amino acids. The germline CDR1 and CDR2 sequences are MNHEY and SVGAGI. The CDR3 nucleotides read TGTGCCAGCAGTTTAGCGGACAGGGGCTACGAGCAGTACTTC. It codes for CASSLADRGYEQYF.

This rearrangement joins TRBV6-5 to TRBJ1-6; TRBD1 aligns across 8 bases. This CDR3 has 15 amino acids. Per the germline V gene, CDR1 is MNHEY and CDR2 is SVGAGI. J gave up 4 bases and V 3 bases, and 2 bases lay outside the gene matches. This CDR3 is CASSYRQGYNSPLHF. The CDR3 DNA reads as TGTGCCAGCAGTTATAGACAGGGGTATAATTCACCCCTCCACTTT.

The chain carries TRBV9 and TRBJ1-4; TRBD1 agrees at 7 bases. Germline V gives CDR1 SGDLS, CDR2 YYNGEE. Trimming at V came to 3 bases and at J to 7 bases, leaving 6 bases not matched to a gene. CDR3 length equals 14 residues. The CDR3 loop is CASSAQGGSEKLFF. The CDR3 region has the DNA TGTGCCAGCAGCGCCCAGGGGGGTAGTGAAAAACTGTTTTTT.

This chain uses TRBV6-5 with TRBJ1-1, with D hard to call. CDR3 length: 13 residues. Germline V gene lookup returns CDR1 MNHEY and CDR2 SVGAGI. The V and J ends lost 2 bases and 5 bases respectively, with 9 bases between them. The CDR3 nucleotides read TGTGCCAGCAGTTACGGTGAGCGGACTGAAGCTTTCTTT. It specifies CASSYGERTEAFF.

The CDR3 sequence: CASSSRTLSTNEKLFF. CDR3 nucleotides: TGTGCCAGCAGCTCCAGGACACTTTCAACTAATGAAAAACTGTTTTTT. The chain combines TRBV5-4 with TRBJ1-4; possible D gene TRBD1, 5 bases. This CDR3 has 16 amino acids. V was shortened by 3 bases and J by 0 bases, with 12 bases between the two germline ends. CDR1 is SGHNT, CDR2 YYREEE, per germline (reference sequence).

CDR3 sequence reads: CSVELLAGGRNEQFF. Here the CDR3 DNA reads TGCAGCGTTGAGCTCCTAGCGGGGGGGCGGAATGAGCAGTTCTTC. The V and J genes are TRBV29-1 and TRBJ2-1, with TRBD2 matching over 12 bases. The CDR3 runs to 15 residues. Germline CDR1 SQVTM, CDR2 ANQGSEA. V lost 3 bases to trimming and J lost 7 bases; unmatched junction nucleotides: 7.

J is TRBJ1-2 and V is TRBV19; D is unclear. The CDR3 is 13 amino acids. The germline V and J ends were trimmed by 3 bases and 6 bases, with 11 bases remaining between them. Germline CDR1 reads LNHDA; CDR2 reads SQIVND (reference sequence). CDR3 DNA: TGTGCCAGTAGTATTATGGCCCCGAATGGCTACACCTTC. Translating it yields CASSIMAPNGYTF.